Each of the 23 T cell receptor beta chains below was sequenced from the same sample in a study of T-cell memory formation after mild COVID-19. TCRdb itself ran the 5' RACE reads through MiXCR, one entry per CDR3 protein. The sample has around 370,000 distinct CDR3 sequences, 20% to 25% seen once. Sequenced material: PBMCs or a T cell subset sorted from them (not recorded which). These receptors came from an adult woman who had mild COVID-19 (a few samples of this study predate the infection). Cell type and time point are not known.

V usage is TRBV12-3 or TRBV12-4 and J usage is TRBJ1-1; a possible D gene is TRBD1 (6 bases). V was pared by 4 bases and J by 6 bases, with 12 bases between. The CDR3 sequence is 13 residues long. The CDR3 DNA sequence: TGTGCCAGCAGTTCAAGGGAGGGGGCTGAAGCTTTCTTT. Residues: CASSSREGAEAFF.

This clonotype turned up a few times. The chain is built from TRBV4-2 and TRBJ2-7, with a weak D call TRBD1 (5 bases). CDR3 size: 14 residues. CDR1 LGHNA and CDR2 YNFKEQ come from the germline V gene. V lost 0 bases, J lost 4 bases, and 10 bases lay in between. The CDR3 protein is CASSQDLGQYEQYF. CDR3 DNA: TGTGCCAGCAGCCAAGATCTGGGGCAGTACGAGCAGTACTTC.

There are many counts of this clonotype. V and J are TRBV5-1 and TRBJ2-7; D is perhaps TRBD2 (6 bases). Germline V lookup: CDR1 SGHRS, CDR2 YFSETQ. CDR3 length: 15 amino acids. Trimming shortened V by 4 bases and J by 3 bases, and 17 bases separated the two germline ends. The CDR3 sequence is CASSGDGGSDYEQYF. CDR3 DNA: TGCGCCAGCAGCGGCGATGGGGGGTCAGACTACGAGCAGTACTTC.

In its sample, this clonotype was seen a few times. The chain carries TRBV18 and TRBJ1-1, with D perhaps TRBD1 (5 bases). V lost 6 bases, J lost 4 bases, and 24 bases lay in between. This CDR3 has 17 amino acids. Germline assignment: CDR1 KGHSH and CDR2 LQKENI. DNA of the CDR3: TGTGCCAGCTCCCGGGGCATTCGTCAGGGAACGGTCACTGAAGCTTTCTTT. This encodes CASSRGIRQGTVTEAFF. Based on the CDR3 plus reference TRBV18 and TRBJ1-1, the full variable domain is NAGVMQNPRHLVRRRGQEARLRCSPMKGHSHVYWYRQLPEEGLKFMVYLQKENIIDESGMPKERFSAEFPKEGPSILRIQQVVRGDSAAYFCASSRGIRQGTVTEAFFGQGTRLTVV.

This clonotype was seen more than once but under ten times. The chain couples TRBV5-5 to TRBJ2-7; 7 bases are shared with TRBD1. J gave up 3 bases and V 2 bases, and 11 bases lay outside the gene matches. This CDR3 has 16 residues. Germline V lookup: CDR1 SGHKS, CDR2 YYEKEE (reference sequence). The CDR3 region is CASSLEFGQAHYEQYF. CDR3 coding DNA: TGTGCCAGCAGCTTAGAGTTTGGACAGGCCCACTACGAGCAGTACTTC.

This clonotype showed up many times. The rearrangement links TRBV7-9 to TRBJ1-1; D is undetermined. This CDR3 contains 13 residues. Germline lookup yields CDR1 SEHNR and CDR2 FQNEAQ (reference sequence). Trimming pared 6 bases from V and 1 base from J, leaving 9 bases between. The CDR3, as DNA: TGTGCCAGCAGTTTAAGTAGGAACACTGAAGCTTTCTTT. Its protein product is CASSLSRNTEAFF.

The chain joins TRBV7-3 to TRBJ2-1, with 8 bases lining up with TRBD2. Germline V CDR1 and CDR2: SGHTA, FQGTGA. This CDR3 comprises 16 residues. J gave up 10 bases and V 2 bases, and 13 bases lay outside the gene matches. CDR3 in amino acids: CASSLQGGLALREQFF. The CDR3 DNA reads TGTGCCAGCAGCTTACAGGGTGGACTAGCATTGAGGGAGCAGTTCTTC.

This clonotype has a handful of counts. V gene TRBV12-3 or TRBV12-4 combines with J gene TRBJ1-5, with TRBD1 matching over 10 bases. The ends lost 5 bases at V and 5 bases at J; junction bases unmatched: 6. CDR3 length: 15 residues. In DNA, the CDR3 is TGTGCCAGCAGTAGACAGGGGGCCTCACATCAGCCCCAGCATTTT. It yields the protein CASSRQGASHQPQHF.

The gene calls are TRBV29-1 and TRBJ1-2, with 10 bases that match TRBD1. This CDR3 is 15 amino acids long. Per germline, CDR1 SQVTM and CDR2 ANQGSEA. The CDR3 reads CSYSHGTGVGYGYTF. The CDR3 DNA sequence: TGCAGTTATTCACACGGGACAGGGGTAGGGTATGGCTACACCTTC.

In this sample, this clonotype turned up a few times. V and J are TRBV2 and TRBJ1-1; D is unresolved. The length of the CDR3 is 10 residues. V shed 8 bases and J shed 3 bases, with 4 bases lying between them. Germline-derived CDR1 and CDR2 are SNHLY and FYNNEI. The CDR3 nucleotides are TGTGCCAGCTCTTACACTGAAGCTTTCTTT. This codes for CASSYTEAFF.

V is TRBV24-1 and J is TRBJ2-5, with unresolved D. CDR3 length equals 10 residues. Germline assignment: CDR1 KGHDR and CDR2 SFDVKD. V lost 7 bases and J 3 bases, leaving 2 bases between the germline ends. CDR3 loop: CATRKETQYF. CDR3 DNA sequence: TGTGCCACCAGAAAAGAGACCCAGTACTTC.

In this sample, this clonotype turned up many times. V and J are TRBV6-1 and TRBJ2-7; perhaps TRBD2 as D (7 bases). Per the germline V gene, CDR1 is MNHNS and CDR2 is SASEGT. Trimming pared 5 bases from V and 5 bases from J, leaving 19 bases between. The length of the CDR3 is 15 residues. The CDR3 bases are TGTGCCAGCAGTCCCCGCCGGGGGGCTGGGGACGAGCAGTACTTC. It is translated as CASSPRRGAGDEQYF.

This clonotype was seen only a few times. This sequence joins TRBV10-3 and TRBJ1-1, with a weak D call TRBD1 (5 bases). Germline CDR1 and CDR2: ENHRY and SYGVKD. The CDR3 is 14 amino acids. With 6 bases removed from V and 1 base from J, the gap between germline ends came to 12 bases. The chain's CDR3 is CAIRKLRENTEAFF. The CDR3 DNA reads TGTGCCATCAGGAAACTCAGGGAGAACACTGAAGCTTTCTTT.

The V call is TRBV7-9, the J call TRBJ1-5, with D possibly being TRBD1 (6 bases). CDR1 SEHNR and CDR2 FQNEAQ come from the germline V gene (reference sequence). This CDR3 comprises 14 residues. Trimming pared 1 base from V and 8 bases from J, leaving 12 bases between. CDR3 sequence: CASSLEGGVEPQHF. The CDR3 DNA sequence: TGTGCCAGCAGCTTAGAGGGGGGGGTAGAGCCCCAGCATTTT.

This clonotype appeared a few times. V gene TRBV20-1 combines with J gene TRBJ2-7, with TRBD2 matching 10 bases. CDR3 length: 14 amino acids. J gave up 5 bases and V 3 bases, and 7 bases lay outside the gene matches. The germline CDR1 and CDR2 sequences are DFQATT and SNEGSKA (reference sequence). The CDR3 region has the DNA TGCAGTGCTAGCGAAAGCGGGAGGGCCAACGAGCAGTACTTC. It specifies CSASESGRANEQYF.

The chain recombines TRBV6-5 with TRBJ1-1; perhaps TRBD1 as D (6 bases). The CDR3 covers 14 residues. Looked up from germline, CDR1 is MNHEY and CDR2 is SVGAGI. V shed 2 bases and J shed 1 base, with 8 bases lying between them. DNA for the CDR3: TGTGCCAGCAGTTACAAGGGGGGGAACACTGAAGCTTTCTTT. As protein: CASSYKGGNTEAFF.

The rearrangement uses TRBV24-1 and TRBJ2-2; D is undetermined. Trimming pared 1 base from V and 7 bases from J, leaving 6 bases between. The CDR3 extends over 13 amino acids. Germline V lookup: CDR1 KGHDR, CDR2 SFDVKD. This chain's CDR3 is CATSDLALGELFF. The CDR3 bases are TGTGCCACCAGTGATTTAGCCCTCGGGGAGCTGTTTTTT.

Comments on this clonotype: The junction departs from germline at one end; a sequencing error may be responsible. The rearrangement uses TRBV7-7 and TRBJ1-4, with D unclear. This CDR3 has 15 amino acids. Germline assignment: CDR1 SSHAT and CDR2 FNYEAQ (reference sequence). This chain's CDR3 is CASSRSDGFNEKLFF. In nucleotides, the CDR3 is TGTGCTAGCAGCCGATCGGACGGCTTTAACGAAAAACTGTTTTTT. Variable domain in full (rest from reference TRBV7-7 and TRBJ1-4): GAGVSQSPRYKVTKRGQDVTLRCDPISSHATLYWYQQALGQGPEFLTYFNYEAQPDKSGLPSDRFSAERPEGSISTLTIQRTEQRDSAMYRCASSRSDGFNEKLFFGSGTQLSVL.

The chain joins TRBV29-1 to TRBJ1-2; a weak D match, TRBD1 (6 bases). Trimming removed 0 bases from V and 5 bases from J, with 16 bases in between. This CDR3 is built from 15 residues. The germline gives CDR1 SQVTM, CDR2 ANQGSEA. As DNA, the CDR3 is TGCAGCGTTGAAGATGGTCACAGGGAAGGGTATGGCTACACCTTC. This codes for CSVEDGHREGYGYTF.

The V gene is TRBV3-1, the J gene TRBJ2-7, with D perhaps TRBD1 (6 bases). The CDR3 is 14 amino acids. CDR1 is LGHDT, CDR2 YNNKEL, per germline (reference sequence). V was cut by 1 base and J by 2 bases, with 9 bases left in between. CDR3 loop: CASSQGNRAYEQYF. Here the CDR3 DNA reads TGTGCCAGCAGCCAAGGTAACAGGGCCTACGAGCAGTACTTC.

J is TRBJ2-3 and V is TRBV12-3 or TRBV12-4; TRBD2 might be the D (5 bases). The CDR3 extends over 14 amino acids. Trimming shortened V by 5 bases and J by 6 bases, and 15 bases separated the two germline ends. For the CDR3, the DNA is TGTGCCAGCAGTCGACTACGAAGCGGTGATACGCAGTATTTT. Translation gives CASSRLRSGDTQYF.

This clonotype was seen a few times. The chain has TRBV5-6 and TRBJ1-6; 10 nucleotides match TRBD1. The germline V gene encodes CDR1 SGHDT and CDR2 YYEEEE. V was clipped by 4 bases and J by 5 bases; unmatched bases: 9. The CDR3 loop spans 17 amino acids. CDR3 DNA sequence: TGTGCCAGCAGCCTCATTGACAGGGGGCCGGATAATTCACCCCTCCACTTT. It specifies CASSLIDRGPDNSPLHF.

The chain employs TRBV24-1 and TRBJ1-5; maybe TRBD1 (6 bases). The CDR3 runs to 15 residues. CDR1 and CDR2 (germline): KGHDR, SFDVKD. Trimming removed 3 bases at V and 4 bases at J, with 12 bases between. CDR3 in DNA: TGTGCCACCAGTGATACAGGGTTCTGGAATCAGCCCCAGCATTTT. Protein sequence: CATSDTGFWNQPQHF.